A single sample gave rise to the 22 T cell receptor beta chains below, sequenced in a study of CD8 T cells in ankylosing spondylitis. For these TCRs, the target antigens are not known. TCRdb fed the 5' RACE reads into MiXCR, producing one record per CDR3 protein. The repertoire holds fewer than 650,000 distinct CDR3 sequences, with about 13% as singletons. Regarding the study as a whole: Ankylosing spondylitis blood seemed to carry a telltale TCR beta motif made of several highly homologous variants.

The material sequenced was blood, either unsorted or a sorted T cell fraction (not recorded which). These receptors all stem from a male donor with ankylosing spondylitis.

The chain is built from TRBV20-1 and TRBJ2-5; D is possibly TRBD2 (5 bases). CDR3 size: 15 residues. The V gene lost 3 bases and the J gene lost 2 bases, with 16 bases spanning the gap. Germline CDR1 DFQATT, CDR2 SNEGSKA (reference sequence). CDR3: CSASSPRGFQETQYF. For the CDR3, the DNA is TGCAGTGCTAGCTCCCCCCGGGGTTTTCAAGAGACCCAGTACTTC.

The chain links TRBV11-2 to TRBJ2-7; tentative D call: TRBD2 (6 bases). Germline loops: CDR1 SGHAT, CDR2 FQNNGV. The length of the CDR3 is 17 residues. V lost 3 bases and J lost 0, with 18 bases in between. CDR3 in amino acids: CASSLTGFASDSYEQYF. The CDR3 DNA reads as TGTGCCAGCAGCTTGACGGGGTTTGCTAGCGACTCCTACGAGCAGTACTTC.

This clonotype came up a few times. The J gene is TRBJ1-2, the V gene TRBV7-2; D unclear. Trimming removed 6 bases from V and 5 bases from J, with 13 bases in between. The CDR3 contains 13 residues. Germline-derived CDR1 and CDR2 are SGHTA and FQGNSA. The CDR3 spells CASRAYNGYGYTF. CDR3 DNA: TGTGCCAGCAGGGCTTATAATGGGTATGGCTACACCTTC.

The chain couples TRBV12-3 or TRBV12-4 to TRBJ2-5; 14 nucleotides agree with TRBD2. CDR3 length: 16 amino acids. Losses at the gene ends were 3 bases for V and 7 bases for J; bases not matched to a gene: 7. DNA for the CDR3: TGTGCCAGCAGTTTCGGGGGGGGGACTAGCGGGAGGACCCAGTACTTC. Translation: CASSFGGGTSGRTQYF.

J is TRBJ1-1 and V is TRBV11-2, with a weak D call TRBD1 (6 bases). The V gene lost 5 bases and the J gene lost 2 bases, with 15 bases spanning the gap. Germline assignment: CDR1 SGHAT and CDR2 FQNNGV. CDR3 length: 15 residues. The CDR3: CASSPLGGRNTEAFF. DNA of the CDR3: TGTGCCAGCAGCCCGCTGGGGGGCCGTAACACTGAAGCTTTCTTT.

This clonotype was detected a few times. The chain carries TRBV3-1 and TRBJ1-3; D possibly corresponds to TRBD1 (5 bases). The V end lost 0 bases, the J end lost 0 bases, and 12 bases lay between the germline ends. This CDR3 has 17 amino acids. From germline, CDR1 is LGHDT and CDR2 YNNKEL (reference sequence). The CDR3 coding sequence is TGTGCCAGCAGCCAAGATCGGACACTTTTCTCTGGAAACACCATATATTTT. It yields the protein CASSQDRTLFSGNTIYF.

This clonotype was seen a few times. CDR3 in DNA: TGTGCCAGCAGAGGTCTCAGGGGAGACAATGAGCAGTTCTTC. Translated: CASRGLRGDNEQFF. The chain combines TRBV2 with TRBJ2-1; TRBD1 is a possible D gene (6 bases). Trimming shortened V by 6 bases and J by 5 bases, and 14 bases separated the two germline ends. The CDR3 runs to 14 residues. Germline CDR1 and CDR2: SNHLY and FYNNEI.

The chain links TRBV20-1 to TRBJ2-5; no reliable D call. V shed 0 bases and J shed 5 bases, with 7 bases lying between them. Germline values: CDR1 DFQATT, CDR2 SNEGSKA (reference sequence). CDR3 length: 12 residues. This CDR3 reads CSARDLGETQYF. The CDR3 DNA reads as TGCAGTGCTAGAGATCTTGGGGAGACCCAGTACTTC.

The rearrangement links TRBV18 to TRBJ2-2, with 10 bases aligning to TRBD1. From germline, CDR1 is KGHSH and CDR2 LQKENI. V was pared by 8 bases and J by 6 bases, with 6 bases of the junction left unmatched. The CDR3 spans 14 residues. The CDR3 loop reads CASTGQGTAGELFF. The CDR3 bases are TGTGCCAGCACGGGACAGGGGACGGCCGGGGAGCTGTTTTTT. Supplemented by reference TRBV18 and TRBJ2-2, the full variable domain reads NAGVMQNPRHLVRRRGQEARLRCSPMKGHSHVYWYRQLPEEGLKFMVYLQKENIIDESGMPKERFSAEFPKEGPSILRIQQVVRGDSAAYFCASTGQGTAGELFFGEGSRLTVL.

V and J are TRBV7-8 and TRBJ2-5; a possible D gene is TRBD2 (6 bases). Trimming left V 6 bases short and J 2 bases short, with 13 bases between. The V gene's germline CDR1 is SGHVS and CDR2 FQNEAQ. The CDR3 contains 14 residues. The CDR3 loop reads CASRSDYPQETQYF. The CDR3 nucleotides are TGTGCCAGCAGATCGGACTATCCTCAAGAGACCCAGTACTTC.

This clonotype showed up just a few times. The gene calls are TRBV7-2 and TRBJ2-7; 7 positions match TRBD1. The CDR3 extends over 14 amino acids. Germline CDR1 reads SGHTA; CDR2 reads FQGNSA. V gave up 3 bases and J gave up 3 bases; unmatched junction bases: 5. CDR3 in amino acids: CASSFARGNYEQYF. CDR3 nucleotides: TGTGCCAGCAGCTTCGCCAGGGGGAACTACGAGCAGTACTTC.

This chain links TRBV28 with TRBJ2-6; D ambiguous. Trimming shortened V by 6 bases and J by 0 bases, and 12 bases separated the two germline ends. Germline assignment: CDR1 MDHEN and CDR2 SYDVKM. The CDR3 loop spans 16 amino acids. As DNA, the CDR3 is TGTGCCAGCAGGCCAAGGACGCACTCTGGGGCCAACGTCCTGACTTTC. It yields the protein CASRPRTHSGANVLTF.

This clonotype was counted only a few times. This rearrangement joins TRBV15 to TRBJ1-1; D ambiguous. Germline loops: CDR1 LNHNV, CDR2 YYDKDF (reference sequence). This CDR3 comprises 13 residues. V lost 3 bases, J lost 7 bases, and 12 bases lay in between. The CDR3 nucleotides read TGTGCCACCAGCAGCCCCAACACCTATGAAGCTTTCTTT. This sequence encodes CATSSPNTYEAFF.

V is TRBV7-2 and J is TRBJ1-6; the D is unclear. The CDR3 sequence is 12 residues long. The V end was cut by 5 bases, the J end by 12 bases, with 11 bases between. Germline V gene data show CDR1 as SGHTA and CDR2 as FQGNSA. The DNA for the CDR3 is TGTGCCAGCAGCCACCGCGCAAGACCCCTCCACTTT. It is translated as CASSHRARPLHF.

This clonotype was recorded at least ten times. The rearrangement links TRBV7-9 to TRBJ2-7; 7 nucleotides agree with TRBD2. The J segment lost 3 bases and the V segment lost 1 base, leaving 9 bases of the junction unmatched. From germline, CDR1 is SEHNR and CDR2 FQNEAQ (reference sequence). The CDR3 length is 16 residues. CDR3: CASSLGGGRVSYEQYF. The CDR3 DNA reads TGTGCCAGCAGCTTAGGGGGAGGGCGCGTCAGCTACGAGCAGTACTTC.

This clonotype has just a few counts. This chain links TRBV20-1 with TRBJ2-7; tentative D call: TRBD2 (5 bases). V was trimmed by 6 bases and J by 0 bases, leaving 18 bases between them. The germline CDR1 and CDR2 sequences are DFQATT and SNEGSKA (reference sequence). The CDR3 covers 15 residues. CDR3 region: CSAKREGPSSYEQYF. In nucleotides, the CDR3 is TGCAGTGCCAAGAGGGAAGGGCCCAGCTCCTACGAGCAGTACTTC.

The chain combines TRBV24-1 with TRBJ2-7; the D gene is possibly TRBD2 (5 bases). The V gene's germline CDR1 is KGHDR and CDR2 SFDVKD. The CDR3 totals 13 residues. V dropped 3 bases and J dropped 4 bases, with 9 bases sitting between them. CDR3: CATSDRGNYEQYV. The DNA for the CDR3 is TGTGCCACCAGTGATCGGGGAAATTACGAGCAGTACGTC.

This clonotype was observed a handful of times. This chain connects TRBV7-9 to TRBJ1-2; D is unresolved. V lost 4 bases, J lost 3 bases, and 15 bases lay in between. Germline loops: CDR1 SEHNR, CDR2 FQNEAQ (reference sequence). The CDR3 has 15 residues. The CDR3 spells CASSSLAGIHYGYTF. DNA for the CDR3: TGTGCCAGCAGCTCTCTAGCGGGGATCCACTATGGCTACACCTTC.

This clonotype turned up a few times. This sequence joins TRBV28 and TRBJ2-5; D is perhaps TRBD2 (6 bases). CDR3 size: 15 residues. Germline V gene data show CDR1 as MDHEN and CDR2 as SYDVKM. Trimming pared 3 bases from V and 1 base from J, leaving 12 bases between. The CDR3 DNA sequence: TGTGCCAGCAGTTTGCGGACTACTCTCCAAGAGACCCAGTACTTC. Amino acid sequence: CASSLRTTLQETQYF.

CDR3 residues: CASSLKTSGSDEQFF. CDR3 coding DNA: TGTGCCAGCAGCTTAAAGACTAGCGGGAGTGATGAGCAGTTCTTC. The rearrangement uses TRBV11-3 and TRBJ2-1; 12 positions agree with TRBD2. J gave up 8 bases and V 2 bases, and 4 bases lay outside the gene matches. From germline, CDR1 is SGHNT and CDR2 YENEEA. There are 15 residues in the CDR3.

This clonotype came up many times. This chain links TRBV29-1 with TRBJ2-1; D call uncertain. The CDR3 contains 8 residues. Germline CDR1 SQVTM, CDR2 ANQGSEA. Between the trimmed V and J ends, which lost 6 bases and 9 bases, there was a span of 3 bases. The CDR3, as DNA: TGCAGCGTCGGTGAGCAGTTCTTC. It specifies CSVGEQFF.

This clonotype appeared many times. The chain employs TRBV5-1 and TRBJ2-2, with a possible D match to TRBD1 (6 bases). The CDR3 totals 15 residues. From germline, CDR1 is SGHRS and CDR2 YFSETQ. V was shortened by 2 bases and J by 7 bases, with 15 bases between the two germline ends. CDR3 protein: CASSLFSGANGELFF. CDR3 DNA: TGCGCCAGCAGCTTATTCTCAGGGGCGAACGGGGAGCTGTTTTTT. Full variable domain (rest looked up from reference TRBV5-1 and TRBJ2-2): KAGVTQTPRYLIKTRGQQVTLSCSPISGHRSVSWYQQTPGQGLQFLFEYFSETQRNKGNFPGRFSGRQFSNSRSEMNVSTLELGDSALYLCASSLFSGANGELFFGEGSRLTVL.